The T cell receptor beta chain described here comes from a study of PD-L1 blockade in urothelial cancer. Study as a whole: Patients commenced intravenous atezolizumab, 1,200 mg every 3 weeks, around 2014.

This CDR3 comprises 15 residues. Germline assignment: CDR1 SGHAT and CDR2 FQNNGV. V lost 3 bases, J lost 2 bases, and 6 bases stayed unmatched. The repertoire was sequenced with immunoSEQ multiplex PCR; TCRdb's copy has only in-frame clones and lacks some. The sample consists of over 45,000 clones, roughly 84% of them appearing once. The time point is: pretreatment peripheral blood. Locally advanced or metastatic urothelial carcinoma affected the patients. Sequencing used PBMCs, obtained around atezolizumab (anti-PD-L1) treatment. The receptor comes from a man in his fifties or sixties with urothelial cancer. V is TRBV11-2 and J is TRBJ2-7; 8 nucleotides align to TRBD1. The CDR3 nucleotides are TGTGCCAGCAGCTTTACCGGGACAGGTCCCTACGAGCAGTACTTC. This gives the protein CASSFTGTGPYEQYF.